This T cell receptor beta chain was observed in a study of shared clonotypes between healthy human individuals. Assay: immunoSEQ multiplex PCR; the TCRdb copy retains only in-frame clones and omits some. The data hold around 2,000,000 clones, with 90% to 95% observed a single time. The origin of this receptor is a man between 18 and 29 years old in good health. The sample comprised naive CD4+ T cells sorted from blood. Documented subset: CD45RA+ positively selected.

The CDR3 DNA reads TGTGCCAGCAGTTCCCCGGCAGGTTTTCAGCCCCAGCATTTT. Translated: CASSSPAGFQPQHF. V is TRBV6-6 and J is TRBJ1-5; no clear D. The CDR3 sequence is 14 residues long. Germline CDR1 and CDR2: MNHNY and SVGAGI (reference sequence). The V and J ends lost 4 bases and 6 bases respectively, with 13 bases between them.